A selection of T cell receptor beta chains follows, all from one sample in a study of T cells in localized non-small cell lung cancer. The table came from immunoSEQ multiplex PCR; TCRdb's copy has only in-frame clones and leaves some out. The table lists about 59,000 clones, 90% of them singletons. The sequences come from peripheral blood, collected before any cancer treatment. Receptor source: a woman aged 40 to 75 with stage I lung adenocarcinoma. Both conserved end residues are part of each CDR3. The order of the fields is D gene, clone size, V gene, J gene, CDR3 DNA, CDR3 protein. A D gene is named only where the DNA matches it firmly. A row's size may be missing; if present it is once, few, many or a size class.

.	.	TRBV18	TRBJ1-1	TGTGCCAGCTCACCGAACAGAGGGGCCGGCAACACTGAAGCTTTCTTT	CASSPNRGAGNTEAFF
TRBD2	few	TRBV4-1	TRBJ2-7	TGCGCCAGCAGCCAGGACCCACTAGCGGGGGAGTCCTACGAGCAGTACTTC	CASSQDPLAGESYEQYF
.	.	TRBV19	TRBJ2-1	TGTGCCAGCGATGGGGGTTCTTACAATGAGCAGTTCTTC	CASDGGSYNEQFF
.	.	TRBV5-1	TRBJ1-1	TGCGCCAGCAGCGTACTTTTCGGCAGGGCTGAAGCTTTCTTT	CASSVLFGRAEAFF
TRBD1	.	TRBV5-1	TRBJ2-1	TGCGCCAGCAGCTTGTCAGGACAGGGGGATGAGCAGTTCTTC	CASSLSGQGDEQFF
.	.	TRBV7-9	TRBJ2-2	TGTGCCAGCAGCTTACTATCGGACCGTACAAACACCGGGGAGCTGTTTTTT	CASSLLSDRTNTGELFF
TRBD1	.	TRBV11-2	TRBJ1-2	TGTGCCAGCAGCTTAGCCCAGGGGGGGTCTGGCTACACCTTC	CASSLAQGGSGYTF
.	.	TRBV18	TRBJ2-2	TGTGCCAGCTCACCACCGTCGACGTCGCGTACCGGGGAGCTGTTTTTT	CASSPPSTSRTGELFF
TRBD1	.	TRBV27	TRBJ2-2	TGTGCCAGCAGTACCTTATCTGGGACAGGGTTTATCACCGGGGAGCTGTTTTTT	CASSTLSGTGFITGELFF
.	few	TRBV28	TRBJ1-1	TGTGCCAGCAGGGGACAACAGAACACTGAAGCTTTCTTT	CASRGQQNTEAFF
.	.	TRBV4-3	TRBJ1-6	TGCGCCAGCAGCCAAGATCATATAGCGGGTTCACCCCTCCACTTT	CASSQDHIAGSPLHF
.	.	TRBV2	TRBJ1-1	TGTGCCAGCAGCTATAGCCCGAGAGCTGAAGCTTTCTTT	CASSYSPRAEAFF
TRBD2	.	TRBV18	TRBJ2-5	TGTGCCAGCTCACCACTAGCGGGGGGGCCGTTTGAGACCCAGTACTTC	CASSPLAGGPFETQYF
.	.	TRBV19	TRBJ1-2	TGTGCCAGTAGTCCGAGGAGGGGTTTAGGCTACACCTTC	CASSPRRGLGYTF
.	.	TRBV7-9	TRBJ1-5	TGTGCCAGCAGCTTAGCTGGAGGCCATCAGCATTTT	CASSLAGGHQHF